The present T cell receptor (beta chain) was sequenced within a study of long-term antiretroviral therapy in people with HIV. Study results and caveats: Clones that expanded before ART (that is, prior to treatment) dominated the repertoire at all time points.

Points on this clone: The antigen is unknown.

Run at survey level, the immunoSEQ assay was version v3.0. What sequencing targeted per sample was roughly 40,000-50,000 T-cell genomes. Assay used: immunoSEQ multiplex PCR; TCRdb lists only in-frame clones, some missing. The sample holds tens of thousands of clones; around 81% are singletons and the top ten take around 10%. One or more pre-ART and two or more post-ART PBMC samples were available from each donor. Trimming removed 0 bases at V and 11 bases at J, with 11 bases between. The CDR3 runs to 13 residues. Germline CDR1 and CDR2: LGHNA and YSLEER. The origin of this receptor is a man aged 35 to 55 with HIV. The sequencing used unsorted PBMCs, collected 0.1 years before starting antiretroviral therapy. V usage is TRBV4-3 and J usage is TRBJ2-1; D ambiguous. The CDR3 coding sequence is TGCGCCAGCAGCCAAGACACCCAAAGGAAGCAGTTCTTC. Protein: CASSQDTQRKQFF.